This entry describes one TCR beta chain. The antigen is unknown. This entry comes from a study of T cell responses to AZD1222 COVID-19 vaccine. General study results and limits: Nearly half of spike-specific TCRs reportedly target unmutated variant regions. AZD1222 recipients seropositive at baseline numbered only five to seven.

Produced via immunoSEQ multiplex PCR; TCRdb's table is partial and in-frame only. The sample records around 150,000 clones, approximately 91% being singletons. Germline V gives CDR1 MNHNY, CDR2 SVGAGI (reference sequence). There are 15 residues in the CDR3. V shed 7 bases and J 3 bases; nucleotides not matched to a gene: 8. The analysis combined second doses at about 4 or about 12 weeks. This specimen was peripheral blood, taken 28 days after the second AZD1222 dose. This sequence joins TRBV6-6 and TRBJ1-4; 7 bases agree with TRBD1. The sequence was collected from an adult who received the AZD1222 COVID-19 vaccine. The CDR3 loop reads CASIARDSANEKLFF. CDR3 sequence (DNA): TGTGCCAGCATCGCCCGGGACAGCGCTAATGAAAAACTGTTTTTT.